Listed here are 14 T cell receptor beta chains from one sample, sequenced in a study of T cells in Graves' hyperthyroidism and ophthalmopathy. There were TCR beta CDR3 regions amplified from RNA transcripts. First-round RT-PCR targeting the TCR CDR3 was performed with the HTBI primer set. One entry per CDR3 protein results from TCRdb running MiXCR on the multiplex PCR reads. The sample includes 690,000 or so distinct CDR3 sequences, about 19% of them seen just once. The sequenced material came from blood. The receptors stem from a woman aged 45-65 years with Graves' hyperthyroidism that later progressed to Graves' ophthalmopathy.

At least ten counts were recorded for this clonotype. V and J are TRBV2 and TRBJ1-1; 7 nucleotides line up with TRBD1. The V segment lost 5 bases and the J segment 4 bases; nucleotides outside the gene matches: 7. In germline, CDR1 is SNHLY, CDR2 FYNNEI. The CDR3 contains 14 residues. CDR3 DNA sequence: TGTGCCAGCAGTATAGAACAGGGGATCACTGAAGCTTTCTTT. Protein product: CASSIEQGITEAFF.

The sample holds a few counts of this clonotype. The rearrangement uses TRBV27 and TRBJ2-7; 8 bases are shared with TRBD2. The CDR3 runs to 15 residues. The germline CDR1 and CDR2 sequences are MNHEY and SMNVEV (reference sequence). The V segment lost 4 bases and the J segment 2 bases; nucleotides outside the gene matches: 7. The CDR3 nucleotides are TGTGCCAGCAGTTCGGGGGGGGCAGCACCCTACGAGCAGTACTTC. Its protein is CASSSGGAAPYEQYF.

This chain connects TRBV19 to TRBJ2-7, with D perhaps TRBD1 (6 bases). This CDR3 comprises 15 residues. Germline-derived CDR1 and CDR2 are LNHDA and SQIVND (reference sequence). V gave up 4 bases and J gave up 0 bases, with 13 bases separating them. The CDR3 coding sequence is TGTGCCAGTAGTACTGCTCGGGACACCTCCTACGAGCAGTACTTC. It encodes CASSTARDTSYEQYF.

This clonotype has a handful of counts. This chain uses TRBV15 with TRBJ1-5; 8 bases match TRBD1. V was clipped by 1 base and J by 5 bases; unmatched bases: 1. From germline, CDR1 is LNHNV and CDR2 YYDKDF (reference sequence). This CDR3 comprises 14 residues. DNA of the CDR3: TGTGCCACCAGCAGAGTGGACAGGGATCAGCCCCAGCATTTT. Amino acid sequence: CATSRVDRDQPQHF.

This clonotype appeared many times. The chain uses TRBV15 and TRBJ1-1; D uncertain. This CDR3 is 17 amino acids long. Germline lookup yields CDR1 LNHNV and CDR2 YYDKDF (reference sequence). Trimming cost V 1 base and J 1 base, with 16 bases left between them. This CDR3 reads CATSRAQKSFSNTEAFF. Here the CDR3 DNA reads TGTGCCACCAGCAGAGCCCAGAAGTCCTTCTCGAACACTGAAGCTTTCTTT.

In its sample, this clonotype was seen many times. This chain connects TRBV11-2 to TRBJ1-3, with D unclear. From germline, CDR1 is SGHAT and CDR2 FQNNGV. V shed 7 bases and J shed 1 base, with 11 bases lying between them. The CDR3 loop spans 14 amino acids. Here the CDR3 DNA reads TGTGCCAGCAACTACCAAGGGTCTGGAAACACCATATATTTT. This codes for CASNYQGSGNTIYF.

The chain employs TRBV4-1 and TRBJ1-1; weak D call: TRBD1 (6 bases). Trimming removed 1 base from V and 6 bases from J, with 9 bases in between. The length of the CDR3 is 13 residues. Germline V gene lookup returns CDR1 MGHRA and CDR2 YSYEKL. The CDR3 here is CASSQGSGAEAFF. DNA for the CDR3: TGCGCCAGCAGCCAAGGGTCAGGGGCTGAAGCTTTCTTT.

The chain has TRBV6-1 and TRBJ2-1; no reliable D call. The CDR3 covers 14 residues. V was pared by 2 bases and J by 6 bases, with 11 bases between. CDR1 is MNHNS and CDR2 is SASEGT in the germline V gene. The CDR3 protein is CASSEKSLLNEQFF. CDR3 in DNA: TGTGCCAGCAGTGAAAAGTCTTTACTCAATGAGCAGTTCTTC.

This clonotype was seen only once. Possible read error: a much larger clone is one base away. The chain has TRBV3-1 and TRBJ2-7, with 12 bases that match TRBD2. CDR1 is LGHDT, CDR2 YNNKEL, per germline (reference sequence). The CDR3 contains 15 residues. The CDR3 DNA sequence: TGTGCCAGCAGCCAAGGGACTAGCGGGGCCTACGGGCAGTACTTC. It specifies CASSQGTSGAYGQYF.

This sequence joins TRBV6-1 and TRBJ2-3; D is possibly TRBD1 or TRBD2 (5 bases each). The germline V and J ends were trimmed by 0 bases and 11 bases, with 15 bases remaining between them. Per germline, CDR1 MNHNS and CDR2 SASEGT. The CDR3 is 14 residues long. The CDR3 reads CASSEAGRTLRQYF. CDR3 nucleotides: TGTGCCAGCAGTGAAGCGGGACGGACCTTAAGGCAGTATTTT.

The rearrangement uses TRBV6-5 and TRBJ2-2; 9 bases map to TRBD2. CDR1 is MNHEY and CDR2 is SVGAGI in the germline V gene. V lost 2 bases to trimming and J lost 2 bases; unmatched junction nucleotides: 6. This CDR3 spans 17 amino acids. The CDR3 nucleotides are TGTGCCAGCAGTTACCCCGGGACTAGCCCCAACACCGGGGAGCTGTTTTTT. Amino acid sequence: CASSYPGTSPNTGELFF.

The genes are TRBV20-1 and TRBJ1-1, with D possibly TRBD1 on 5 matching bases. V was shortened by 6 bases and J by 4 bases, with 18 bases between the two germline ends. Germline V gives CDR1 DFQATT, CDR2 SNEGSKA (reference sequence). CDR3 length: 14 residues. The CDR3 sequence is CSAYQGEWATEAFF. Written as DNA, the CDR3 is TGCAGTGCGTATCAGGGTGAATGGGCCACTGAAGCTTTCTTT.

This clonotype has at least ten counts. This sequence joins TRBV28 and TRBJ1-1, with a weak D call TRBD1 (6 bases). The CDR3 has 14 amino acids. Germline values: CDR1 MDHEN, CDR2 SYDVKM. Trimming left V 6 bases short and J 1 base short, with 12 bases between. CDR3 region: CASREQGENTEAFF. The CDR3 DNA reads as TGTGCCAGCAGGGAACAGGGTGAGAACACTGAAGCTTTCTTT.

The rearrangement links TRBV27 to TRBJ1-3, with no clear D. The CDR3 has 14 residues. The germline CDR1 and CDR2 sequences are MNHEY and SMNVEV (reference sequence). Trimming took off 4 bases at V and 2 bases at J, with 9 bases between the two ends. The CDR3 sequence: CASSSVGAGNTIYF. The DNA of the CDR3 is TGTGCCAGCAGTTCTGTGGGCGCTGGAAACACCATATATTTT.